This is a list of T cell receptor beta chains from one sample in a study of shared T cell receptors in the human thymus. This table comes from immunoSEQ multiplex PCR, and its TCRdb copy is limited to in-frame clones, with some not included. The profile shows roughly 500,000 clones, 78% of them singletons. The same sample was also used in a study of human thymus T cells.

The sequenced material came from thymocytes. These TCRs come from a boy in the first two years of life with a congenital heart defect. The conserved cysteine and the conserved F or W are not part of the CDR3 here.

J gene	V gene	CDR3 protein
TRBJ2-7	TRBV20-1	SAANKEQY
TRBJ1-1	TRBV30	AWEGPGTEAF
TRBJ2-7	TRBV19	ATQTERNDEQY
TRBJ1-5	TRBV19	ASSQRQAPRPQH
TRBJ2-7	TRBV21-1	ASNLRTGGPEQY
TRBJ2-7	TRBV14	ASSQVQVDGEQY
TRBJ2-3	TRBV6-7	ASSYSPSDTQY
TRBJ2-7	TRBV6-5	ASSYGTGRHEQY
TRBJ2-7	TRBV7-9	ASSPRTVTLDYEQY
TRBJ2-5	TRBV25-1	ASWTERGETQY
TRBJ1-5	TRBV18	ASSPVRAGYQPQH
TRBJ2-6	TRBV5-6	ASSPGGLAGSSGANVLT
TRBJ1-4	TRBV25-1	ASSEMGSVSSNEKLF
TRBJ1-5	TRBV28	ASSTPGQLLYSNQPQH
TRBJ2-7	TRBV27	ASSPHPGLAGVEQY
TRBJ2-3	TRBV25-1	ASSKGGRSDTQY
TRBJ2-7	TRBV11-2	ASSSRTSGSSYEQY
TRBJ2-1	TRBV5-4	ASSQQPYNEQF
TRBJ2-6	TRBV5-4	ASSLLTDRGLGANVLT
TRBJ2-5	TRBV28	ASSLLPHHQETQY
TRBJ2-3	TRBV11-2	ASSIGGTSGTDTQY
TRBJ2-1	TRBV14	ASSQAPDSAGNEQF
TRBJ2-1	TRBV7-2	ASSSWTSGQAYNEQF
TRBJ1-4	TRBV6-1	ASSDTGSYEKLF
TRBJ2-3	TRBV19	ASRPDRGPGDTQY
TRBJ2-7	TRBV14	ASSQGRRTSHEQY
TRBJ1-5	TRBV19	ASSIGRAEPQH
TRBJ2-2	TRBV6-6	ASRLIQGPCCGELF
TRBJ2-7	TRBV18	ASSPNIAGGPVGEQY
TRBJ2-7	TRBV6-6	ASSQVYLYEQY
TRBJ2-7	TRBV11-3	ASSPEGPAYEQY
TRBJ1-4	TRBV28	ASSSRRRMWEKLF
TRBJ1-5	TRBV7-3	ASSQGSNQPQH
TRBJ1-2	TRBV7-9	ASVSQDYGYT
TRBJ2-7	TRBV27	ASSSKAGAGYEQY
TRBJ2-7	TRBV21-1	ASSKVFVPGLGPYEQY
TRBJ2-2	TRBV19	ASSIRGWNTGELF
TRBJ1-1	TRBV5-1	ASSATGPPDTEAF
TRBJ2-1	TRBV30	AWTGSVLSYNEQF
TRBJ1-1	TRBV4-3	ASSQQGSEAF
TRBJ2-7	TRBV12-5	ASGLVTSGRAYEQY
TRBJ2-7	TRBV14	ASSPDQVCEQY
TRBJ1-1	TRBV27	ASSPGHMNTEAF
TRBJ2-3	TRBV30	AWRDGLRGRVLDTQY
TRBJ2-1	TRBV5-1	ASSLFDPGSSGRRGTWYNEQF
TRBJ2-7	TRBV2	ASSAPFEQADNWSEQY
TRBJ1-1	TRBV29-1	SVGDIRMNTEAF
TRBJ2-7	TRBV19	ASSIDLAGDPYEQY
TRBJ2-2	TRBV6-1	ASSESDRQGGELF
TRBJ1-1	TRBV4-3	ASSLWRLGTEAF
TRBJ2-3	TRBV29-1	SVDGSSTDTQY
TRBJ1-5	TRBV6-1	ASSEARGQGSNQPQH
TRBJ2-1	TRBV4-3	ASSQDAGPNEQF
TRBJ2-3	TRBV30	AWSHLTDTQY
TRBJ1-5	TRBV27	ASSFGISNQPQH